Here is one TCR beta chain with its context. Produced via immunoSEQ multiplex PCR; TCRdb's table is partial and in-frame only. The sample lists tens of thousands of clones; 80% to 90% were seen once. The data derive from a study of T cell changes during pregnancy in multiple sclerosis. The receptor was isolated from a female donor with multiple sclerosis, enrolled in a pregnancy study. Sequences were derived from CD8+ T cells from peripheral blood mononuclear cells, sampled in the second trimester of pregnancy.

CDR3 region: CASSLRGVSTDTQYF. The CDR3, as DNA: TGTGCCAGCAGCTTGCGCGGGGTTAGCACAGATACGCAGTATTTT. The V call is TRBV13, the J call TRBJ2-3; TRBD2 is a possible D gene (6 bases). Germline CDR1 and CDR2: PRHDT and FYEKMQ (reference sequence). The CDR3 is 15 residues long. With 3 bases removed from V and 0 bases from J, the gap between germline ends came to 10 bases. The entire variable domain, with the rest obtained from reference TRBV13 and TRBJ2-3, is as follows: AAGVIQSPRHLIKEKRETATLKCYPIPRHDTVYWYQQGPGQDPQFLISFYEKMQSDKGSIPDRFSAQQFSDYHSELNMSSLELGDSALYFCASSLRGVSTDTQYFGPGTRLTVL.